Shown below are 25 T cell receptor beta chains from a single sample sequenced in a study of shared clonotypes between healthy human individuals. The data were produced by immunoSEQ multiplex PCR, yet TCRdb's version contains in-frame clones alone and is incomplete. The sample consists of 2,100,000 or so clones, nearly 97% of them appearing once. Input material: naive CD4+ T cells sorted from blood. Subset given: CD45RA+ positively selected. The receptor source for this set is a man between 18 and 35 years old in good health.

This chain links TRBV10-3 with TRBJ2-2; 10 positions agree with TRBD1. Germline CDR1 ENHRY, CDR2 SYGVKD. The CDR3 extends over 15 amino acids. The V gene end was trimmed by 11 bases and the J gene end by 4 bases; junction bases not matched to a gene: 10. This chain's CDR3 is CASAGTGVTTGELFF. CDR3 sequence (DNA): TGTGCCTCTGCCGGGACAGGGGTTACCACCGGGGAGCTGTTTTTT.

This chain links TRBV29-1 with TRBJ1-2, with a tentative D call TRBD1 (6 bases). CDR1 and CDR2 from the germline V gene are SQVTM and ANQGSEA. The germline V and J ends were trimmed by 5 bases and 8 bases, with 21 bases remaining between them. The CDR3 totals 14 residues. The CDR3 region has the DNA TGCAGCGTTAATCCCTCCGGGACAATAAGCGGCTACACCTTC. Its protein product is CSVNPSGTISGYTF.

This sequence joins TRBV19 and TRBJ2-5; D is undetermined. The germline V and J ends were trimmed by 6 bases and 1 base, with 9 bases remaining between them. CDR1 and CDR2 (germline): LNHDA, SQIVND (reference sequence). The CDR3 covers 13 residues. Here the CDR3 reads CASRPMGQETQYF. The CDR3 nucleotides read TGTGCCAGTAGGCCTATGGGCCAAGAGACCCAGTACTTC.

The chain is built from TRBV10-3 and TRBJ2-2; D unclear. This CDR3 region has 14 residues. Looked up from germline, CDR1 is ENHRY and CDR2 is SYGVKD. Trimming removed 2 bases at V and 1 base at J, with 5 bases between. The CDR3 DNA follows: TGTGCCATCAGTGAGGTCAGGAACACCGGGGAGCTGTTTTTT. It specifies CAISEVRNTGELFF.

The genes are TRBV7-9 and TRBJ2-4; 13 bases line up with TRBD2. There are 19 residues in the CDR3. Germline V lookup: CDR1 SEHNR, CDR2 FQNEAQ (reference sequence). The junction had 11 bases not matched to a gene; V was cut back by 2 bases and J by 4 bases. This chain's CDR3 is CASSLSVEGLAGLKNIQYF. CDR3 DNA: TGTGCCAGCAGCTTATCGGTCGAGGGACTAGCGGGGTTGAAAAACATTCAGTACTTC.

The genes are TRBV27 and TRBJ2-5; TRBD2 aligns across 8 bases. The J segment lost 0 bases and the V segment lost 2 bases, leaving 5 bases of the junction unmatched. The CDR3 totals 16 residues. Germline CDR1 is MNHEY and CDR2 is SMNVEV (reference sequence). The CDR3 loop reads CASSLKSGGNQETQYF. DNA for the CDR3: TGTGCCAGCAGTTTAAAGAGCGGGGGAAACCAAGAGACCCAGTACTTC.

Here the CDR3 DNA reads TGTGCCAGCAGCCAAGTAGGCTCGCGCCAGAGCACAGATACGCAGTATTTT. Translating it yields CASSQVGSRQSTDTQYF. The chain has TRBV7-2 and TRBJ2-3; D call uncertain. Germline assignment: CDR1 SGHTA and CDR2 FQGNSA. CDR3 length: 17 amino acids. V was trimmed by 5 bases and J by 0 bases, leaving 18 bases between them.

The rearrangement joins TRBV5-4 to TRBJ1-2; the D gene is possibly TRBD1 (6 bases). Looked up from germline, CDR1 is SGHNT and CDR2 is YYREEE (reference sequence). This CDR3 is 14 amino acids long. V was pared by 0 bases and J by 4 bases, with 10 bases between. The CDR3 loop reads CASSLEGGSYGYTF. CDR3 bases: TGTGCCAGCAGCTTGGAGGGGGGCTCCTATGGCTACACCTTC.

The chain recombines TRBV12-1 with TRBJ2-2; whether TRBD2, the table's D call, matches the DNA was not checked. TRBV12-1 is tagged as a pseudogene. The length of the CDR3 is 16 residues. The CDR3 protein is CASSFERECNTGELFF. The CDR3 DNA reads TGTGCCAGCAGCTTTGAGCGGGAGTGTAACACCGGGGAGCTGTTTTTT.

This chain joins TRBV5-4 and TRBJ1-6; 10 bases match TRBD1. CDR3 size: 15 residues. V lost 3 bases, J lost 9 bases, and 6 bases stayed unmatched. In germline, CDR1 is SGHNT, CDR2 YYREEE (reference sequence). CDR3 residues: CASSSTGGYGSPLHF. CDR3 coding DNA: TGTGCCAGCAGCTCGACAGGGGGCTATGGTTCACCCCTCCACTTT.

The gene calls are TRBV10-2 and TRBJ2-7, with D uncertain. CDR1 WSHSY and CDR2 SAAADI come from the germline V gene. The CDR3 runs 13 residues. Trimming pared 8 bases from V and 0 bases from J, leaving 11 bases between. CDR3 sequence reads: CASHQSSSYEQYF. CDR3 DNA sequence: TGCGCCAGCCATCAAAGCAGCTCCTACGAGCAGTACTTC.

The DNA for the CDR3 is TGTGCCAGCAGCTTAGGGGCAGGTCACTCCTACGAGCAGTACTTC. The encoded protein is CASSLGAGHSYEQYF. The chain is built from TRBV7-9 and TRBJ2-7; D gene unclear. Germline V gene sequence: CDR1 SEHNR, CDR2 FQNEAQ (reference sequence). Trimming left V 1 base short and J 0 bases short, with 10 bases between. The length of the CDR3 is 15 residues.

The rearrangement uses TRBV7-2 and TRBJ2-3; 15 nucleotides agree with TRBD2. In germline, CDR1 is SGHTA, CDR2 FQGNSA. V trimming: 5 bases; J trimming: 2 bases; junction bases outside the gene matches: 5. The CDR3 runs to 17 residues. The CDR3 reads CASSGGTSGRITDTQYF. The CDR3 nucleotides read TGTGCCAGCAGCGGGGGGACTAGCGGGAGGATCACAGATACGCAGTATTTT.

This rearrangement joins TRBV5-1 to TRBJ1-6; 7 positions agree with TRBD1. Unmatched junction bases numbered 8, after V lost 4 bases and J lost 10 bases. This CDR3 contains 14 residues. The germline V gene encodes CDR1 SGHRS and CDR2 YFSETQ. CDR3 sequence (DNA): TGCGCCAGCAGCCGGGACAGTATGGGATCACCCCTCCACTTT. Protein product: CASSRDSMGSPLHF. Based on the CDR3 plus reference TRBV5-1 and TRBJ1-6, the full variable domain is KAGVTQTPRYLIKTRGQQVTLSCSPISGHRSVSWYQQTPGQGLQFLFEYFSETQRNKGNFPGRFSGRQFSNSRSEMNVSTLELGDSALYLCASSRDSMGSPLHFGNGTRLTVT.

J is TRBJ1-1 and V is TRBV5-6; 8 positions match TRBD1. Trimming took 6 bases from V and 5 from J; bases not matched to a gene: 9. This CDR3 is built from 14 residues. Germline V gene sequence: CDR1 SGHDT, CDR2 YYEEEE. The CDR3 sequence is CASTALDRETEAFF. In nucleotides, the CDR3 is TGTGCCAGCACCGCCTTGGACAGGGAAACTGAAGCTTTCTTT.

This CDR3 is CASRSDINYGYTF. Written as DNA, the CDR3 is TGTGCCAGCAGATCTGACATCAACTATGGCTACACCTTC. The chain is built from TRBV2 and TRBJ1-2, with D unclear. Germline CDR1 SNHLY, CDR2 FYNNEI. The germline V and J ends were trimmed by 6 bases and 2 bases, with 10 bases remaining between them. This CDR3 has 13 residues. Combining the CDR3 with reference TRBV2 and TRBJ1-2 gives the whole variable domain EPEVTQTPSHQVTQMGQEVILRCVPISNHLYFYWYRQILGQKVEFLVSFYNNEISEKSEIFDDQFSVERPDGSNFTLKIRSTKLEDSAMYFCASRSDINYGYTFGSGTRLTVV.

This chain links TRBV5-4 with TRBJ2-3, with 11 bases matching TRBD2. With V trimmed by 2 bases and J by 4 bases, 3 bases remained unmatched. The length of the CDR3 is 15 residues. Germline lookup yields CDR1 SGHNT and CDR2 YYREEE (reference sequence). For the CDR3, the DNA is TGTGCCAGCAGCTTACTAGCGGGAGCCGCAGATACGCAGTATTTT. Encoded protein: CASSLLAGAADTQYF.

The gene calls are TRBV5-1 and TRBJ2-7; the D call may be TRBD1 or TRBD2 (5 bases each). Germline V gene lookup returns CDR1 SGHRS and CDR2 YFSETQ. The CDR3 length is 15 residues. The V and J ends lost 0 bases and 4 bases respectively, with 14 bases between them. In DNA, the CDR3 is TGCGCCAGCAGCTTGGACAGGCCCGGGGCTTACGAGCAGTACTTC. Translating it yields CASSLDRPGAYEQYF.

This clone was found once. The chain has TRBV7-9 and TRBJ1-2, with D possibly being TRBD1 (6 bases). The germline V gene has CDR1 SEHNR and CDR2 FQNEAQ (reference sequence). CDR3 length: 14 residues. Trimming took 5 bases from V and 8 from J, leaving 18 bases between them. The CDR3: CASSPGQSSRGYTF. In DNA form, the CDR3 reads TGTGCCAGCAGCCCGGGACAAAGCTCGAGAGGCTACACCTTC.

The table lists this clone with a count of one. This chain uses TRBV28 with TRBJ2-1, with 10 bases lining up with TRBD2. Germline V gene data show CDR1 as MDHEN and CDR2 as SYDVKM. The V and J ends lost 8 bases and 2 bases, in that order; junction bases with no gene match: 9. The CDR3 spans 16 residues. The CDR3 loop reads CASGAGGLGTYNEQFF. The DNA for the CDR3 is TGTGCCAGCGGAGCGGGGGGGTTAGGAACCTACAATGAGCAGTTCTTC.

The rearrangement links TRBV7-9 to TRBJ2-5; 9 bases map to TRBD2. Unmatched junction bases numbered 4, after V lost 1 base and J lost 1 base. The germline V gene has CDR1 SEHNR and CDR2 FQNEAQ (reference sequence). The CDR3 loop spans 16 amino acids. The CDR3 nucleotides read TGTGCCAGCAGCTTAGGGTCTAGCGGGGCCCAAGAGACCCAGTACTTC. Translation: CASSLGSSGAQETQYF.

The chain is built from TRBV9 and TRBJ1-6; a possible D gene is TRBD1 (5 bases). This CDR3 has 16 amino acids. Looked up from germline, CDR1 is SGDLS and CDR2 is YYNGEE. V lost 4 bases and J lost 10, with 21 bases in between. The chain's CDR3 is CASSQSQGGFGSPLHF. DNA of the CDR3: TGTGCCAGCAGCCAAAGCCAGGGCGGGTTCGGATCACCCCTCCACTTT.

Concerning this clone itself: The sample carries other DNA sequences with the same CDR3. The chain links TRBV7-2 to TRBJ2-7, with TRBD1 matching over 10 bases. Germline V gene sequence: CDR1 SGHTA, CDR2 FQGNSA. V lost 4 bases and J lost 2; bases outside the gene matches: 5. There are 15 residues in the CDR3. CDR3 loop: CASSSTGTGAYEQYF. Written as DNA, the CDR3 is TGTGCCAGCAGCTCAACCGGGACAGGGGCCTACGAGCAGTACTTC.

V is TRBV5-1 and J is TRBJ2-7; weak D call: TRBD1 (6 bases). Trimming cost V 4 bases and J 3 bases, with 14 bases left between them. CDR1 is SGHRS, CDR2 YFSETQ, per germline. The CDR3 totals 14 residues. The CDR3 coding sequence is TGCGCCAGCAGCCCAACACAGGGTGGCTACGAGCAGTACTTC. Its protein is CASSPTQGGYEQYF.

The V call is TRBV5-1, the J call TRBJ2-2, with 12 bases identical to TRBD1. The CDR3 sequence is 16 residues long. Germline CDR1 reads SGHRS; CDR2 reads YFSETQ. V shed 3 bases, J shed 5 bases, and the junction held 5 bases outside the gene matches. The CDR3 nucleotides are TGCGCCAGCAGCTCCGGGACAGGGGGCGTGACCGGGGAGCTGTTTTTT. Protein sequence: CASSSGTGGVTGELFF.